Presented here are 23 T cell receptor beta chains from one specimen sequenced in a study of identical twins. TCRdb re-called the 5' RACE reads through MiXCR, storing one row per CDR3 protein. Of hundreds of thousands of distinct CDR3 sequences listed, roughly 20% are singletons. These same data were also listed under a study on T cells expressing NK-cell markers.

Sequencing was carried out using PBMCs. The receptor set was obtained from a woman between 18 and 29 years old in good health.

V and J are TRBV7-2 and TRBJ2-7, with 9 bases lining up with TRBD1. Trimming at V came to 5 bases and at J to 2 bases, leaving 7 bases not matched to a gene. This CDR3 comprises 15 residues. Looked up from germline, CDR1 is SGHTA and CDR2 is FQGNSA. CDR3 amino acids: CASSRTGVGPYEQYF. CDR3 in DNA: TGTGCCAGCAGCAGGACAGGGGTGGGTCCCTACGAGCAGTACTTC.

The J gene is TRBJ1-2, the V gene TRBV7-9; D is perhaps TRBD1 (6 bases). Germline assignment: CDR1 SEHNR and CDR2 FQNEAQ (reference sequence). CDR3 length: 15 amino acids. With 1 base removed from V and 4 bases from J, the gap between germline ends came to 13 bases. The DNA for the CDR3 is TGTGCCAGCAGCTTAGGAGGCAGGGGAGGCTATGGCTACACCTTC. This encodes CASSLGGRGGYGYTF.

This clonotype was seen only a few times. This chain links TRBV11-1 with TRBJ2-7; D perhaps matches TRBD2 (6 bases). The CDR3 has 15 residues. The V gene's germline CDR1 is SGHAT and CDR2 FQDESV (reference sequence). V lost 1 base to trimming and J lost 4 bases, with 14 bases between them. The CDR3 reads CASSLVPDYTYEQYF. The CDR3 nucleotides are TGTGCCAGCAGCTTAGTTCCGGACTACACATACGAGCAGTACTTC. The whole variable domain, remainder taken from reference TRBV11-1 and TRBJ2-7, is EAEVAQSPRYKITEKSQAVAFWCDPISGHATLYWYRQILGQGPELLVQFQDESVVDDSQLPKDRFSAERLKGVDSTLKIQPAELGDSAMYLCASSLVPDYTYEQYFGPGTRLTVT.

The genes are TRBV9 and TRBJ2-3, with TRBD2 as a possible D gene (7 bases). The CDR3 spans 16 residues. The V end lost 0 bases, the J end lost 0 bases, and 11 bases lay between the germline ends. Germline CDR1 is SGDLS and CDR2 is YYNGEE. The chain's CDR3 is CASSVAGGGSTDTQYF. CDR3 sequence (DNA): TGTGCCAGCAGCGTAGCGGGGGGCGGGAGCACAGATACGCAGTATTTT.

This clonotype has more than one count but fewer than ten. The chain carries TRBV19 and TRBJ2-7; D not resolved. Germline V CDR1 and CDR2: LNHDA, SQIVND (reference sequence). The CDR3 runs to 16 residues. The germline V and J ends were trimmed by 4 bases and 6 bases, with 22 bases remaining between them. In DNA form, the CDR3 reads TGTGCCAGTAGTACCCAACCTGCAGCGTACGCTAGCGAGCAGTACTTC. Translated, it gives CASSTQPAAYASEQYF.

As DNA, the CDR3 is TGTGCCACCAGCAGTAACCCTCCGGAGACCCAGTACTTC. Translated: CATSSNPPETQYF. The V call is TRBV15, the J call TRBJ2-5; D is undetermined. V lost 3 bases and J 5 bases, leaving 10 bases between the germline ends. In germline, CDR1 is LNHNV, CDR2 YYDKDF (reference sequence). This CDR3 comprises 13 residues.

The chain has TRBV6-2 or TRBV6-3 and TRBJ2-1; the D gene is possibly TRBD1 (5 bases). The CDR3 covers 12 residues. Germline CDR1 MNHEY, CDR2 SVGEGT. V was trimmed by 6 bases and J by 13 bases, leaving 16 bases between them. The CDR3 DNA sequence: TGTGCCAGCAGAGGAGACAGCCTTAGCCAGTTCTTC. Its translation is CASRGDSLSQFF.

In its sample, this clonotype was seen many times. The chain carries TRBV7-9 and TRBJ1-2; D unclear. The V end was cut by 6 bases, the J end by 8 bases, with 13 bases between. Germline CDR1 SEHNR, CDR2 FQNEAQ (reference sequence). The length of the CDR3 is 12 residues. The CDR3 DNA follows: TGTGCCAGCAGTTTATCTGGGTCGGGCTACACCTTC. Translating it yields CASSLSGSGYTF.

CDR3 in amino acids: CASSVGFSGRASNEQFF. The DNA for the CDR3 is TGTGCCAGCAGCGTGGGGTTTAGCGGGAGGGCCAGCAATGAGCAGTTCTTC. This chain links TRBV9 with TRBJ2-1, with TRBD2 matching 11 bases. Germline V gene data show CDR1 as SGDLS and CDR2 as YYNGEE. The CDR3 sequence is 17 residues long. V lost 2 bases and J lost 6; bases outside the gene matches: 10.

The CDR3: CSAAINNEQFF. The CDR3 DNA sequence: TGCAGTGCCGCGATAAACAATGAGCAGTTCTTC. The chain employs TRBV20-1 and TRBJ2-1; D is ambiguous. Germline CDR1 reads DFQATT; CDR2 reads SNEGSKA (reference sequence). This CDR3 has 11 amino acids. V gave up 6 bases and J gave up 5 bases, with 8 bases separating them.

V gene TRBV7-9 combines with J gene TRBJ2-5; no clear D. From germline, CDR1 is SEHNR and CDR2 FQNEAQ (reference sequence). Trimming cost V 2 bases and J 5 bases, with 15 bases left between them. CDR3 length equals 15 residues. CDR3 sequence: CASSLRASVSETQYF. The CDR3 DNA sequence: TGTGCCAGCAGCTTAAGGGCCAGCGTTTCGGAGACCCAGTACTTC.

V gene TRBV10-3 combines with J gene TRBJ1-2, with 9 nucleotides matching TRBD1. The trim removed 7 bases at V and 5 bases at J, leaving 5 bases unmatched. The CDR3 contains 13 residues. Germline assignment: CDR1 ENHRY and CDR2 SYGVKD. DNA of the CDR3: TGTGCCATCACTGGGACAGGGATGTATGGCTACACCTTC. Translating it yields CAITGTGMYGYTF.

The sample holds a few counts of this clonotype. This chain joins TRBV9 and TRBJ2-1; D might be TRBD2 (5 bases). With 1 base removed from V and 5 bases from J, the gap between germline ends came to 13 bases. The germline CDR1 and CDR2 sequences are SGDLS and YYNGEE. This CDR3 has 15 residues. This CDR3 reads CASSVREAGNNEQFF. DNA of the CDR3: TGTGCCAGCAGCGTAAGAGAGGCCGGGAACAATGAGCAGTTCTTC.

This clonotype was observed at least ten times. This rearrangement joins TRBV12-3 or TRBV12-4 to TRBJ2-1, with D possibly called TRBD1 or TRBD2 (6 bases each). This CDR3 has 13 residues. Trimming cost V 4 bases and J 10 bases, with 14 bases left between them. CDR3 in amino acids: CASSYGGPEEQFF. The CDR3 DNA reads as TGTGCCAGCAGTTATGGGGGGCCCGAGGAGCAGTTCTTC.

In DNA form, the CDR3 reads TGTGCCTGGAGTCCGGCTTCTAACGTCCTGACTTTC. It encodes CAWSPASNVLTF. V is TRBV30 and J is TRBJ2-6; D is undetermined. Germline CDR1 reads GTSNPN; CDR2 reads SVGIG (reference sequence). The CDR3 runs 12 residues. Trimming removed 2 bases from V and 10 bases from J, with 9 bases in between.

The table lists this clonotype with a few counts. The rearrangement joins TRBV7-3 to TRBJ2-2; 10 bases map to TRBD2. The trim removed 5 bases at V and 4 bases at J, leaving 4 bases unmatched. From germline, CDR1 is SGHTA and CDR2 FQGTGA. The CDR3 has 15 amino acids. The CDR3 coding sequence is TGTGCCAGCAGCCCCATAGCGGGGGGCACCGGGGAGCTGTTTTTT. This translates into CASSPIAGGTGELFF.

The CDR3 nucleotides read TGTGCCAGCAGCTTGCTCACCGGGACTAGCGTTGCCGGGGAGCTGTTTTTT. This encodes CASSLLTGTSVAGELFF. This rearrangement joins TRBV7-8 to TRBJ2-2; 10 nucleotides align to TRBD2. Unmatched junction bases numbered 10, after V lost 3 bases and J lost 6 bases. This CDR3 has 17 residues. Looked up from germline, CDR1 is SGHVS and CDR2 is FQNEAQ.

This clonotype was recorded at least ten times. The V call is TRBV12-3 or TRBV12-4, the J call TRBJ1-1; D is unresolved. The ends were cut back, 5 bases at V and 0 bases at J, with 10 bases in the middle. The CDR3 has 14 residues. The CDR3 DNA sequence: TGTGCCAGCAGTCCCTTGACCGTGAACACTGAAGCTTTCTTT. Residues: CASSPLTVNTEAFF.

The chain combines TRBV11-1 with TRBJ2-5; D is possibly TRBD2 (6 bases). Trimming removed 5 bases from V and 3 bases from J, with 22 bases in between. The CDR3 runs to 17 residues. Germline lookup yields CDR1 SGHAT and CDR2 FQDESV (reference sequence). The DNA for the CDR3 is TGTGCCAGCAGCCCCGGGTCATCGGGGACTTTTAAAGAGACCCAGTACTTC. Amino acid sequence: CASSPGSSGTFKETQYF.

This clonotype was found a few times. This chain links TRBV9 with TRBJ1-1; 7 bases line up with TRBD1. The CDR3 has 14 residues. With V trimmed by 3 bases and J by 2 bases, 4 bases remained unmatched. Germline CDR1 SGDLS, CDR2 YYNGEE. The CDR3: CASSAWDRNTEAFF. In DNA form, the CDR3 reads TGTGCCAGCAGCGCCTGGGACAGAAACACTGAAGCTTTCTTT.

This clonotype has just a few counts. The chain is built from TRBV7-9 and TRBJ2-3, with unresolved D. V lost 6 bases and J lost 6, with 10 bases in between. This CDR3 comprises 12 residues. Germline CDR1 is SEHNR and CDR2 is FQNEAQ (reference sequence). This chain's CDR3 is CASRPNGDTQYF. Here the CDR3 DNA reads TGTGCCAGCAGACCAAATGGGGATACGCAGTATTTT.

The chain joins TRBV5-1 to TRBJ1-1; 9 bases line up with TRBD1. CDR3 length: 13 residues. Per the germline V gene, CDR1 is SGHRS and CDR2 is YFSETQ. The trim removed 0 bases at V and 10 bases at J, leaving 4 bases unmatched. CDR3 DNA: TGCGCCAGCAGCTTGGGACAGGGGGTCGCAGCTTTCTTT. Translation: CASSLGQGVAAFF.

This clonotype was found a few times. The chain couples TRBV10-3 to TRBJ2-7, with D hard to call. This CDR3 contains 13 residues. The germline gives CDR1 ENHRY, CDR2 SYGVKD. The germline V and J ends were trimmed by 7 bases and 2 bases, with 12 bases remaining between them. This CDR3 reads CAIMSAATYEQYF. CDR3 nucleotide sequence: TGTGCCATCATGTCCGCGGCTACCTACGAGCAGTACTTC.